This T cell receptor (beta chain) was sequenced for a study of vaccination effects on CD4 cells after COVID-19 (dated by TCRdb to the early 2020s). For the wider study: Post-vaccine samples across the study were collected a median of 72 days after the second dose, with a range of 14 to 241. In both COVID-19 convalescent patients and infection-naive vaccine recipients, the study compared SARS-CoV-2 spike-specific CD4+ TCR repertoires from before mRNA vaccination with those from after it. The full study included over 8 COVID-19 convalescent patients and several SARS-CoV-2-naive healthy vaccine recipients. In the study, cultures from other donors were sequenced using the Oncomine TCR Beta short-read assay on an Illumina iSeq 100. The study at large found these results: Both infection-induced and vaccine-induced clones contracted markedly at late post-vaccination timepoints, which is consistent with waning T cell responses. In healthy vaccine recipients, vaccine-induced clones were almost all SARS-CoV-2 mono-reactive, with only 1 of 255 being cross-reactive with common cold coronaviruses. Only a small number of convalescent patients were included, and no early post-infection timepoints were available, which limited the study.

In the ViraFEST assay, PBMC were stimulated with viral peptide pools, and antigen-specific CD4+ T cell clonotypes were then identified by expansion using TCR sequencing. After about 10 days of culture, CD4+ T cells were isolated with the EasySep CD4+ T cell isolation kit. Each participant got two doses of an mRNA SARS-CoV-2 vaccine, either BNT162b2 or mRNA-1273. The absence of prior SARS-CoV-2 infection in healthy vaccine recipients was confirmed by negative nucleocapsid antibodies before and after vaccination. Each well held over 1.5 million PBMC cultured in IMDM containing approximately 5% human AB serum, 10 IU/ml IL-2 and gentamicin, along with approximately 10 ug/ml peptides. On days 3 and 7, half of the culture medium was replaced with fresh IL-2-containing medium. Unless noted otherwise, every peptide stimulation condition was grown in triplicate wells. PBMC were separated from whole blood using Ficoll-Paque Plus gradient centrifugation and were then either cryopreserved at -140C or used fresh. Overlapping peptide pools spanned the spike proteins of SARS-CoV-2 and the common cold coronaviruses HCoV-NL63, HCoV-OC43 and HCoV-229E. Genomic DNA was extracted from cultured CD4+ T cells with the QIAamp micro DNA kit.

The library came from the immunoSEQ multiplex PCR assay. TCR beta CDR3 sequencing was performed on DNA from the cultured, isolated CD4+ T cells. The published analysis was carried out like this. Non-productive TCR sequences were removed, reads were trimmed to the CDR3 region, and CDR3s of at least 7 amino acids were retained. The MANAFEST web app was used to identify antigen-specific clonotypes by comparing expansion in peptide wells with expansion in reference cultures. To count as positive, a clone had to show expansion at FDR<0.05 compared with the reference and with all other wells, an odds ratio above 5, and a frequency above 0.1% in two replicate wells. Clonotypes significantly expanded in SARS-CoV-2 spike wells and in at least one common cold coronavirus spike condition were defined as cross-reactive. Using the stringdist R package, CDR3 similarity was measured by Levenshtein distance, and unrooted trees were constructed with ape in R 3.6.1. TCRdb took this table from immuneACCESS and kept in-frame rearrangements with V and J called. Such tables lack part of the clones; where checked against another copy, unresolved V genes explain under half of the gap, and the rest is unexplained. The V and J calls and clone size are taken from that table; D and trimming were inferred from the DNA. The sample contains over 80,000 clones, 77% of them found a single time. Around 1.1% of the sample is held by the ten biggest clonotypes.

V and J lose 4 bases and 8 bases, and a span of 8 bases separates them. As encoded in the germline V gene (reference sequence), CDR1 is LNHDA while CDR2 is SQIVND. The CDR3 runs 11 residues from the cysteine to the phenylalanine. Here the CDR3 DNA is all that survives: 33 bases in frame from base 1. Points on this clone: Its antigen is not yet known. There are no base qualities to consult, and no much larger clone falls within one base.

The TCR comes from a human donor who received a COVID-19 vaccine. The sequenced sample was CD4+ T cells from PBMCs cultured with HCoV-OC43 spike peptides, obtained after COVID-19 vaccination. The sample's cell subset or site label, in plain terms: HCoV-OC43 spike overlapping peptide pool stimulation. The chain was built from TRBV19 and TRBJ1-2, with no reliable assignment of the D segment. The nucleotides read TGTGCCAGTAGTAGGGGTCCGGGCTACACCTTC. Its translation is CASSRGPGYTF.